This entry lists 15 T cell receptor beta chains sequenced from one sample in a study of control samples from healthy donors and cancer patients. The table came from immunoSEQ multiplex PCR; TCRdb's copy has only in-frame clones and leaves some out. In the table there are about 200,000 clones, roughly nine tenths of which are singletons. The sample was blood. The receptor set was obtained from a man aged 25-45 years in good health.

This rearrangement joins TRBV4-1 to TRBJ2-7; unclear D gene. V was trimmed by 5 bases and J by 2 bases, leaving 13 bases between them. Germline V gene sequence: CDR1 MGHRA, CDR2 YSYEKL. The CDR3 has 14 residues. The CDR3, as DNA: TGCGCCAGCAGCGCCGCGACGGGCGCCTACGAGCAGTACTTC. This sequence encodes CASSAATGAYEQYF.

The chain joins TRBV5-8 to TRBJ2-7, with D hard to call. CDR1 and CDR2 from the germline V gene are SGHTS and YDEGEE. Trimming took 1 base from V and 4 from J, leaving 0 bases between them. The CDR3 is 10 amino acids. The CDR3 DNA reads as TGTGCCAGCAGCTTGTACGAGCAGTACTTC. This sequence encodes CASSLYEQYF.

This chain links TRBV2 with TRBJ2-3; D is perhaps TRBD1 or TRBD2 (6 bases each). CDR3 length equals 14 residues. With 5 bases removed from V and 2 bases from J, the gap between germline ends came to 11 bases. In germline, CDR1 is SNHLY, CDR2 FYNNEI. CDR3 region: CASSRGPNTDTQYF. The DNA of the CDR3 is TGTGCCAGCAGTCGGGGGCCAAACACAGATACGCAGTATTTT.

The chain carries TRBV19 and TRBJ1-2; possible D gene TRBD1, 5 bases. The CDR3 is 15 amino acids. The V end lost 7 bases, the J end lost 2 bases, and 17 bases lay between the germline ends. The germline CDR1 and CDR2 sequences are LNHDA and SQIVND (reference sequence). Written as DNA, the CDR3 is TGTGCCAGTACCCTACGCTCCGGACAAAACTATGGCTACACCTTC. It yields the protein CASTLRSGQNYGYTF.

The chain carries TRBV24-1 and TRBJ2-3; 10 bases are shared with TRBD2. Germline-derived CDR1 and CDR2 are KGHDR and SFDVKD. The V segment lost 7 bases and the J segment 1 base; nucleotides outside the gene matches: 4. The CDR3 sequence is 15 residues long. The CDR3: CATREGTSGTDTQYF. CDR3 bases: TGTGCCACCAGGGAGGGGACTAGCGGCACAGATACGCAGTATTTT.

This clone appeared a single time. The chain employs TRBV5-6 and TRBJ2-1; D call uncertain. This CDR3 contains 11 residues. CDR1 and CDR2 (germline): SGHDT, YYEEEE. The V and J ends lost 2 bases and 8 bases respectively, with 5 bases between them. CDR3: CASSFLDEQFF. CDR3 nucleotide sequence: TGTGCCAGCAGCTTCCTCGATGAGCAGTTCTTC. The entire variable domain, with the rest obtained from reference TRBV5-6 and TRBJ2-1, is as follows: DAGVTQSPTHLIKTRGQQVTLRCSPKSGHDTVSWYQQALGQGPQFIFQYYEEEERQRGNFPDRFSGHQFPNYSSELNVNALLLGDSALYLCASSFLDEQFFGPGTRLTVL.

The J gene is TRBJ1-5, the V gene TRBV10-3; D not resolved. Germline CDR1 and CDR2: ENHRY and SYGVKD. The CDR3 covers 14 residues. V was clipped by 6 bases and J by 3 bases, with 12 bases between them. The CDR3: CAISPEAPNQPQHF. The CDR3 DNA reads as TGTGCCATCAGCCCAGAGGCCCCCAATCAGCCCCAGCATTTT.

The V gene is TRBV30, the J gene TRBJ2-1; a possible D gene is TRBD2 (6 bases). This CDR3 is built from 12 residues. The V end was cut by 1 base, the J end by 9 bases, with 10 bases between. Germline V gene data show CDR1 as GTSNPN and CDR2 as SVGIG (reference sequence). DNA of the CDR3: TGTGCCTGGAGTGCCCGGCGGGGTGAGCAGTTCTTC. Translating gives CAWSARRGEQFF.

This clone occurred once. The CDR3 here is CASSAPGSDYGYTF. The CDR3 coding sequence is TGTGCCAGCAGTGCCCCAGGGTCGGACTATGGCTACACCTTC. The chain recombines TRBV7-3 with TRBJ1-2, with a tentative D call TRBD1 (5 bases). This CDR3 is built from 14 residues. CDR1 and CDR2 from the germline V gene are SGHTA and FQGTGA. Trimming pared 6 bases from V and 3 bases from J, leaving 14 bases between.

The V call is TRBV6-5, the J call TRBJ2-2; D gene unclear. This CDR3 has 13 amino acids. Germline V gene data show CDR1 as MNHEY and CDR2 as SVGAGI. V was pared by 2 bases and J by 8 bases, with 9 bases between. The CDR3 sequence: CASSYERAGELFF. In nucleotides, the CDR3 is TGTGCCAGCAGTTACGAGCGAGCGGGGGAGCTGTTTTTT.

The rearrangement links TRBV10-3 to TRBJ2-3, with 7 nucleotides matching TRBD2. The CDR3 spans 14 residues. V dropped 3 bases and J dropped 6; count of bases not matched to a gene: 6. Germline CDR1 is ENHRY and CDR2 is SYGVKD. The CDR3 DNA reads TGTGCCATCAGTGACCGGGACGGGGGGGATACGCAGTATTTT. This encodes CAISDRDGGDTQYF.

This clone was picked up one time. V usage is TRBV30 and J usage is TRBJ1-2; weak D call: TRBD1 (5 bases). CDR1 GTSNPN and CDR2 SVGIG come from the germline V gene (reference sequence). This CDR3 is 14 amino acids long. Trimming took 3 bases from V and 1 from J, leaving 12 bases between them. CDR3 coding DNA: TGTGCCTGGAGGCCTGACAGTAATAACTATGGCTACACCTTC. Protein: CAWRPDSNNYGYTF. Combining the CDR3 with reference TRBV30 and TRBJ1-2 gives the whole variable domain SQTIHQWPATLVQPVGSPLSLECTVEGTSNPNLYWYRQAAGRGLQLLFYSVGIGQISSEVPQNLSASRPQDRQFILSSKKLLLSDSGFYLCAWRPDSNNYGYTFGSGTRLTVV.

The chain uses TRBV10-2 and TRBJ1-5, with D perhaps matching TRBD1 (6 bases). Trimming left V 0 bases short and J 3 bases short, with 9 bases between. This CDR3 is built from 15 residues. CDR1 is WSHSY, CDR2 SAAADI, per germline. The CDR3 nucleotides are TGCGCCAGCAGTGAGTCGGAGGGGGACAATCAGCCCCAGCATTTT. Its protein is CASSESEGDNQPQHF.

The V and J genes are TRBV4-2 and TRBJ1-1; D is unclear. CDR1 is LGHNA and CDR2 is YNFKEQ in the germline V gene. Deletions cut 0 bases from V and 6 bases from J, with 8 bases between. This CDR3 has 13 residues. CDR3 residues: CASSQDMAPEAFF. For the CDR3, the DNA is TGTGCCAGCAGCCAAGATATGGCGCCTGAAGCTTTCTTT.

The chain recombines TRBV12-3 or TRBV12-4 with TRBJ2-1; a possible D gene is TRBD2 (5 bases). The CDR3 has 12 residues. Deletions cut 9 bases from V and 1 base from J, with 7 bases between. The CDR3 DNA is TGTGCCAGTCGGGAATCCTACAATGAGCAGTTCTTC. Translating gives CASRESYNEQFF.